This TCR beta chain was sequenced in a study of blood T cells in healthy people across ages (dated by TCRdb to between 2015 and 2017). In terms of the full investigation: In model experiments, template switching captured roughly one uniquely barcoded TCR beta cDNA molecule for every two T cells. Age-related changes in TCR beta repertoire diversity were measured in the study by deep sequencing normalized with unique cDNA molecular identifiers. The donors were split into four age groups: young (average approximately 16 years), middle-aged (roughly 39), aged (roughly 60) and long-lived (over 80). Donors of different ages were randomly distributed across sequencing lanes to avoid experimental bias. Using the same blood draw, the study looked at two additional independent replicas of 1 million unique cDNA reads for two donors, one aged 18 to 30 and the other aged 80 or older. Results the study describes overall, beyond this receptor: As age increased, observed TCR beta diversity per million T cells dropped in a roughly linear way, and a significant reduction was already evident by age 40. A strong correlation was found between observed TCR beta diversity and the percentage of naive T cells measured by flow cytometry. Since profiling was done on bulk unsorted PBMCs, naive and antigen-experienced compartments could not be conclusively compared. Estimates of total diversity based on one million sequenced T cells were regarded as lower bounds and as underestimates. The long-lived group showed more naive CD4+ T cells, fewer expanded clones and increased TCR diversity than the aged group, suggesting age selection. Because the CMV infection status of the donors was unknown, age-related changes in expanded clonotypes may potentially have been confounded.

V and J lose 7 bases and 0 bases, and a span of 10 bases separates them. The CDR3 spans 13 residues, from the cysteine through the phenylalanine. Solely the CDR3 DNA is kept, with 39 bases framed from the first base. This clonotype was detected a few times. Its target antigen remains unknown. It has no much larger one-base neighbor in the sample; base qualities were not kept. Systemically healthy Caucasian individuals from Russia, some 38 in total and aged roughly 6 to 100 years, were included as donors. Each donor gave approximately 9.3 milliliters of peripheral blood, collected into EDTA-treated Vacutainer tubes. Ficoll-Paque density-gradient centrifugation was used to isolate PBMCs, with at least 7 million obtained per sample. Total RNA was extracted from PBMCs with Trizol reagent, with at least 6 micrograms obtained per sample. Naive CD45RAhigh/CD27high T cell percentages were measured by flow cytometry on a PBMC aliquot from every donor.

Libraries came from 5' RACE. These reads were obtained on an Illumina HiSeq 2500. A second about 6 to 11 cycle PCR used a sample-barcoded 5' primer and a J-beta primer mix. A template-switch 5' adaptor carrying 12 random nucleotides introduced a unique molecular identifier onto each TCR beta cDNA molecule. Each sample yielded at least 2.5 million CDR3-containing paired-end reads. First-strand cDNA synthesis was performed from all RNA using the Mint cDNA synthesis kit, with priming by a TRBC-specific oligonucleotide. Following uracil-DNA glycosylase treatment, a first 18-cycle PCR with universal primers M1SS and BC2_uni_R was performed on all cDNA. The authors' pipeline ran thus. Normalization of each sample was performed by random selection of 1 million high-quality reads, each carrying a distinct molecular identifier. Reads sharing molecular identifiers were discarded rather than binned into consensus sequences. MiTCR, set to a Q25 quality threshold and the strictest error-elimination algorithm, was used for CDR3 identification, clonotype clustering and error correction. Lower-bound total TCR beta diversity was estimated with a nonparametric unseen species model using Euler transformation. TCRdb applied fastp at Q25 and MiXCR to the public reads, then kept only in-frame beta chains. Identical CDR3 protein sequences are pooled into one entry, listed with their most common genes and DNA. These V and J calls derive from TCRdb rather than the authors' analysis. The sample table records over a million distinct CDR3 sequences; more than 40% of these occur just once. The ten largest clonotypes hold approximately 17% of the sample.

The clonotype comes from a woman aged 60-70 years in good health. The sequenced sample was blood. This chain joins TRBV12-3 or TRBV12-4 to TRBJ2-7; the D gene is unclear. The base sequence is TGTGCCAGCACCCAAACAGACTCCTACGAGCAGTACTTC. Its protein product is CASTQTDSYEQYF.